The source of this T cell receptor beta chain is a study of blood T cell repertoires in COVID-19. Study-level information: The origin of the acute and convalescent COVID-19 samples was the United States, Italy and Spain. PBMCs, B-cell-depleted T cells, or T cells were the source of the cDNA or gDNA that made up the material.

This clone was detected only a few times. Original processing notes: Amplification with reference gene primers provided the estimates of nucleated cell counts. Clones were read by immunoSEQ multiplex PCR, and TCRdb kept only the in-frame ones, dropping some. V and J calls and clone size are copied from that table; D and trimming were computed from the DNA. The sample consists of approximately 360,000 clones, roughly 90% of them appearing once. CDR1 and CDR2 from the germline V gene are MNHEY and SMNVEV (reference sequence). The CDR3 is 16 amino acids. V lost 5 bases, J lost 0 bases, and 11 bases lay in between. Participants spanned ages roughly 18 to 95 years and resided in about two dozen US areas.

Sample: PBMCs or T cells enriched from blood (not recorded which). The V and J genes are TRBV27 and TRBJ1-6, with D possibly TRBD1 on 5 matching bases. This sequence was found in a woman between 25 and 40 years old with acute COVID-19. The CDR3 sequence is CASSRQSSSYNSPLHF. For the CDR3, the DNA is TGTGCCAGCAGTAGACAGAGCAGCTCCTATAATTCACCCCTCCACTTT.